Listed here is a single TCR beta chain. This clone was recorded only once. The clone's antigen remains unknown. There are no base qualities to consult, and no much larger clone falls within one base. The data derive from a study of shared clonotypes between healthy human individuals (dated by TCRdb to about 2020). Background for the entire study: The cohort included three men and a couple of women between 18 and 49 years of age. For each donor, CD4 naive and CD4 memory were each given three plates, CD8 naive was given two plates, and CD8 memory was given one plate. To estimate repertoire size and how much clonotype sharing occurs between individuals, the study deeply sequenced the blood TCR repertoires of 4 to 6 healthy adults. Different laboratories and diverse techniques were used to prepare libraries and sequence TCR repertoires, to increase sequencing depth and limit assay-specific biases. Between about 0.85 and 10 billion PBMCs per donor were obtained by leukapheresis.

TCR CDR3 regions were amplified from genomic DNA by multiplex PCR using the deep immunoSEQ assay. Extracted genomic DNA from each cell subset was distributed evenly across all wells of several immunoSEQ 96-well plates, and each plate was treated as a replicate. For sorted subsets, about 200 ng genomic DNA, equal to 30,000 or so T cell genomes, was loaded into each replicate PCR. Purified libraries were measured with a Qubit 3.0 fluorometer, size-checked on a Bioanalyzer 2100, and measured again with the KAPA Library Quantification kit. A separate single-read 150-cycle Illumina NextSeq 550 flow cell was used to sequence each immunoSEQ 96-well plate. Regarding the original processing steps: Because only junctional sequences without quality scores were contained in the immunoSEQ output, filtering matching that applied to full-length reads could not be performed. Sequences were annotated with PyIR, a Python wrapper for IgBLAST v1.9, and V/J genes and CDR3 were assigned using IMGT germline references. Reads were filtered out if the reads had weak V/J assignments (E-value above 1e-6), no CDR3, stop codons, out-of-frame junctions, or ambiguous translated residues. V3J clonotypes were defined by identical inferred V gene, J gene, and CDR3 amino acid sequence. To compute the percentage overlap between repertoires, the number of shared unique clonotypes was divided by the size of the smaller repertoire. Richness of each repertoire was evaluated using RTK rarefaction, the Chao1 estimator, and Recon v2.1 estimates of unobserved clonotypes. OLGA was used to compute generation probabilities for all TCRbeta clonotypes that the gDNA method yielded from four donors. Not all clones reach the TCRdb copy of this immuneACCESS table, which keeps in-frame sequences only. Checked studies attribute under half of the gap to unresolved V genes and leave the rest unexplained. V, J and clone size derive from that table, while D and trimming were established from the DNA sequence. The sample table shows about 1.1 million clones, and approximately 78% are seen once. The ten most abundant clones make up roughly 0.65% of the sample.

Donors were healthy HIV-negative adults with no recently reported acute infections or vaccinations. Every donor was a Caucasian adult residing in Nashville, Tennessee, USA. CD4+ T cells were enriched by magnetic negative selection, after which naive cells were positively selected on CD45RA and the negative fraction was taken as the memory subset. Blood was collected by leukapheresis, and PBMCs were isolated by Ficoll-Histopaque density gradient centrifugation and then cryopreserved in liquid nitrogen vapor phase. Analytical flow cytometry was used to check the purity and quantity of each magnetically sorted T cell population. Genomic DNA was isolated from every sorted fraction and measured by UV absorbance on a Nanodrop 2000c. The CDR3 contains 13 residues, cysteine and phenylalanine counted. Here the CDR3 DNA is all that survives: 39 bases in frame from base 1. Relative to germline, V is 3 bases shorter and J is 11 bases shorter, with 17 bases between their ends. CDR1 SGDLS and CDR2 YYNGEE are derived from the germline V gene.

Beyond this particular receptor, the publication reports: When a handful of donors were compared, the shared fraction of clonotypes was about 5.2% for naive CD4, over 3% for naive CD8, 2% to 2.5% for memory CD4, and 0.4% for memory CD8. Because the study included only a small number of donors, the genetic and exposure-history diversity represented was limited. Sampling was restricted to blood, and TCR repertoires in tissue are likely to differ from TCR repertoires in blood. Even with the large sequencing depth, rarefaction of the sorted-subset datasets indicated that sequencing was incomplete. Larger estimated clonotype richness was generally found for naive subsets than for memory subsets. Pairwise subsampling indicated that sequencing depth was expected to affect the degree of clonotype sharing among donors. Clonotypes shared by all four sorted-subset donors showed higher generation probabilities than non-shared clonotypes.

The receptor comes from a man between 18 and 29 years old in good health. Some clones in this sample may be carry-over from other donors' samples. The V gene is TRBV9 and the J gene is TRBJ1-1, with a tentative D gene TRBD1 over 6 matching bases. Material for sequencing was memory CD4+ T cells from PBMCs. The cell subset or site label, read with the paper, signifies: CD45RA-negative fraction. The DNA sequence is given as TGTGCCAGCAGCGGGGACACCGGAGGGGTGGCTTTCTTT. It specifies CASSGDTGGVAFF.